These T cell receptor beta chains were read from a single sample in a study of response to subunit inactivated influenza vaccine. TCRdb reprocessed the RT-PCR reads via MiXCR and lists one record per CDR3 protein. The table shows about 570,000 distinct CDR3 sequences, with about 10% occurring only once. These same records also appear under a second study, on T cells expressing NK-cell markers.

The specimen comprised PBMCs from blood, sampled on the day of vaccination. The receptors originated from a man aged 50-60 years who received an inactivated influenza vaccine. The CDR3 runs from the conserved cysteine through the conserved F or W. D genes are given only for firm matches. Expanded clones are given a class, and other clones once, few, many or no size at all.

j_gene | d_gene | abundance | v_gene | CDR3nt | CDR3aa
TRBJ2-5 | TRBD2 | . | TRBV19 | TGTGCCGGAAGGGGACTAGCGGGAGTCCAAGAGACCCAGTACTTC | CAGRGLAGVQETQYF
TRBJ2-5 | . | many | TRBV29-1 | TGCAGCGAGCATAAACGGGAGACCCAGTACTTC | CSEHKRETQYF
TRBJ2-2 | . | . | TRBV3-1 | TGTGCCAGCAGCCAAGGTGTCGGGGTATCGAACACCGGGGAGCTGTTTTTT | CASSQGVGVSNTGELFF
TRBJ2-7 | . | few | TRBV7-8 | TGTGCCAGCAGCTTGGGACGGATAGCCTACGAGCAGTACTTC | CASSLGRIAYEQYF
TRBJ1-1 | TRBD1 | few | TRBV7-9 | TGTGCCAGCAGCCCAGGGGGGTCTGAAGCTTTCTTT | CASSPGGSEAFF
TRBJ2-7 | TRBD2 | many | TRBV9 | TGTGCCAGCAGCGCGGCTAGCGGGGGACACTACGAGCAGTACTTC | CASSAASGGHYEQYF
TRBJ2-7 | TRBD2 | few | TRBV18 | TGTGCCAGCTCACCGGGGACTAGCGGGAGGTACGAGCAGTACTTC | CASSPGTSGRYEQYF
TRBJ2-6 | . | . | TRBV20-1 | TGCAGTGCTAGGGATCGAATTGGGTCTGGGGCCAACGTCCTGACTTTC | CSARDRIGSGANVLTF
TRBJ2-1 | . | many | TRBV12-3/TRBV12-4 | TGTGCCAGCAGTTTATCCCGACTATACAATGAGCAGTTCTTC | CASSLSRLYNEQFF
TRBJ2-7 | . | many | TRBV7-2 | TGTGCCAGCAGCTTAGAGGGATCCAGGGCCTCGGAGCAGTACTTC | CASSLEGSRASEQYF
TRBJ1-2 | . | many | TRBV28 | TGTGCCAGCAGTCCCCTAGAGGGGCGCTATGGCTACACCTTC | CASSPLEGRYGYTF
TRBJ1-2 | TRBD1 | . | TRBV27 | TGTGCCAGCAGTTTATTACAGGGGCTGAACTATGGCTACACCTTC | CASSLLQGLNYGYTF
TRBJ2-5 | . | . | TRBV20-1 | TGCAGTGCTACTCCTTTTGAGCTTGTCGAGACCCAGTACTTC | CSATPFELVETQYF
TRBJ2-3 | TRBD2 | . | TRBV20-1 | TGCAGTGCTAGAGACTTAGCGGGGGGGGCGCTTACGCAGTATTTT | CSARDLAGGALTQYF
TRBJ1-2 | . | . | TRBV30 | TGTGCCTGGAGTACGGGGGCTGGGTATGGCTACACCTTC | CAWSTGAGYGYTF
TRBJ2-3 | . | many | TRBV29-1 | TGCAGCACTCGAGCGGGCACAGATACGCAGTATTTT | CSTRAGTDTQYF
TRBJ1-2 | TRBD1 | few | TRBV12-3/TRBV12-4 | TGTGCCAGCAGGGAACAGGGGGCGCGAAACGGCTACACCTTC | CASREQGARNGYTF
TRBJ1-4 | . | few | TRBV20-1 | TGCAGTGCTCTAGGGGTGGGGGGGACAACTAATGAAAAACTGTTTTTT | CSALGVGGTTNEKLFF
TRBJ2-7 | TRBD2 | many | TRBV29-1 | TGCAGCGTTTCTGACGGGGGAGCGGGAGAGCAGTACTTC | CSVSDGGAGEQYF
TRBJ2-3 | TRBD1 | . | TRBV27 | TGTGCCAGCAGTCTAATCCAGGGGGCCGGAGATACGCAGTATTTT | CASSLIQGAGDTQYF
TRBJ2-1 | . | many | TRBV7-8 | TGTGCCAGCAGCTTGTCCGGGTACAATGAGCAGTTCTTC | CASSLSGYNEQFF
TRBJ1-1 | . | . | TRBV29-1 | TGCAGCGTTGTGAGGGGCCGAGGAACTGAAGCTTTCTTT | CSVVRGRGTEAFF
TRBJ2-5 | . | many | TRBV3-1 | TGTGCCAGCAGCCCAACCGGCAGGGGAGAGACCCAGTACTTC | CASSPTGRGETQYF
TRBJ2-3 | TRBD1 | few | TRBV2 | TGTGCCAGCAGTGGACAGGGGATCGTCACAGATACGCAGTATTTT | CASSGQGIVTDTQYF
TRBJ2-7 | TRBD2 | . | TRBV6-2/TRBV6-3 | TGTGCCAGCAGTTACCCGTTAGCGGGGGACTACGAGCAGTACTTC | CASSYPLAGDYEQYF
TRBJ2-3 | . | few | TRBV20-1 | TGCAGTGCTGCCGTTTTCCGGGGTGGCACAGATACGCAGTATTTT | CSAAVFRGGTDTQYF
TRBJ1-6 | . | . | TRBV27 | TGTGCCAGCAGGGTATCTCGTTTTTCACCCCTCCACTTT | CASRVSRFSPLHF
TRBJ1-3 | . | few | TRBV28 | TGTGCCAGCAGTTTTGTCCTCAGAGGAAACACCATATATTTT | CASSFVLRGNTIYF
TRBJ2-7 | . | . | TRBV30 | TGTGCCTGGAGTCCTGAAACAGGGTTTAGGGACGAGCAGTACTTC | CAWSPETGFRDEQYF
TRBJ2-2 | . | . | TRBV4-2 | TGTGCCAGCAGCCAGATTACCGGGGAGCTGTTTTTT | CASSQITGELFF
TRBJ1-1 | TRBD1 | . | TRBV5-1 | TGCGCCAGCAGCTTGAACACCTACAGGGGCCTGGACACTGAAGCTTTCTTT | CASSLNTYRGLDTEAFF
TRBJ2-3 | TRBD2 | . | TRBV29-1 | TGCAGCGTCACCGGGACTAGCTCAGATACGCAGTATTTT | CSVTGTSSDTQYF
TRBJ1-1 | TRBD1 | few | TRBV9 | TGTGCCAGCAGCCTCACAGGGGGGGTGAACACTGAAGCTTTCTTT | CASSLTGGVNTEAFF
TRBJ1-1 | . | . | TRBV10-2 | TGCGCCAGCAGCCCACAGGGACGGAACACTGAAGCTTTCTTT | CASSPQGRNTEAFF
TRBJ2-7 | TRBD1 | many | TRBV12-3/TRBV12-4 | TGTGCCAGCAGTCCCTGGACAGGGGGCGACGAGCAGTACTTC | CASSPWTGGDEQYF